The entry below gives a single TCR beta chain sequence along with its context. What antigen it recognizes has not been identified. No per-base quality is available; no much larger clone lies one base away. In total, roughly 670 healthy bone marrow donors made up the cohort. Cohort members were all nominally healthy when sampled, although unrecorded immune exposures were likely present. The donor was CMV seropositive and belonged to the group of 250 to 300 seropositive cohort members. Every donor gave a peripheral blood sample, and the peripheral blood mononuclear cells from that sample were used for TCR beta sequencing. The Qiagen DNeasy Blood Extraction Kit was used to extract genomic DNA from the blood cell samples. These data are taken from a study of cytomegalovirus exposure and HLA in healthy donors (dated by TCRdb to about 2017). At the level of the whole study: An earlier analysis of approximately 640 of the donors reported about 290 Gb of sequence data and 120 million or so unique TCR beta sequences from about 200 million T cells. Approximately 330 gigabases of sequencing data and around 90 million unique TCR sequences made up an early release that covered roughly 670 HLA-typed donors. Among the roughly 400 genotyped donors, around 81% belonged to the genetic ancestry cluster associated with self-reported Caucasian donors. The study was designed to test whether signatures of past pathogen exposure could be identified by cataloging public T cell receptors. The study used immunosequencing to profile the T cell repertoires of 666 subjects and linked those repertoires to cytomegalovirus serostatus. Besides the first cohort of roughly 640 subjects, a separate validation cohort made up of over 95 different subjects was used. To predict cytomegalovirus infection status, the study combined high-throughput TCR immunosequencing, statistical association of individual TCRs with disease status, and machine learning. A later analysis re-analyzed previously published TCR beta repertoires from about 600 donors and added high-resolution HLA genotyping to study TCR occurrence patterns. The later analysis used no new phenotypic data to find candidate immune exposures, relying instead on TCR beta sequences and their occurrence across donors. To decide whether each TCR beta V gene segment behaved as functional or pseudogenic, an earlier analysis of fewer than 750 of the donors relied on high-throughput TCR beta sequencing. Donor age, sex, ethnicity and CMV serostatus were compiled together with the repertoire data. A later genetic analysis used genome-wide SNP genotypes for about 65% of the roughly 670 donors, treating that subset as a discovery cohort. Every repertoire in the discovery cohort had been generated on one and the same sequencing platform. Class I and class II HLA loci were covered by the typing at four-digit resolution. Typing coverage varied by locus: roughly 620-640 donors for A, B, C, DRB1 and DQB1; around 560 for DQA1; over 600 for DPA1; around 490 for DPB1. Because of strong linkage in the cohort, five DR-DQ haplotypes were treated as single units for association and clustering. Among roughly 400 genotyped donors of the cohort, an average of about 240,000 unique TCR beta nucleotide sequences was sequenced per donor, of which about 18% were non-productive.

Paper-wide results and their limitations: The cohort was sequenced for TCR beta chains only, and without alpha or paired-chain data the features that could be detected were limited. In the study, some 160 TCR beta chains were listed as associated with cytomegalovirus. Linkage disequilibrium might explain the correlated functional status among segregating V segments, but an unknown experimental factor could not be ruled out. Because HLA typing was unavailable for some donors at each locus, only the typed subset was used in association tests. Compared with equally common non-associated chains, HLA-associated TCR beta chains in a later analysis were more clonally expanded and had lower generation probabilities. Because counts were too low, seventeen rarely observed V segments, including chromosome 9 orphons, were excluded from the earlier analysis of some 590 of the donors. A further reported finding was that TCR beta sequences accurately predicted the HLA-A and HLA-B alleles for most subjects in the first cohort. A later genetic analysis reported fewer N-insertions in productive TCRs among donors in an Asian-associated ancestry cluster than the approximately 700-donor mean. Several of the top co-occurrence clusters appeared to be linked to parvovirus B19, influenza, CMV and Epstein-Barr virus, according to a later analysis. Some IMGT-functional V segments, including TRBV6-2 and TRBV6-3, could not be told apart with the 87-base-pair reads, so those segments were excluded. While some public TCRs were present in many individuals, most TCR sequences turned up only very rarely across donors. According to a later analysis, most CMV-associated TCR beta chains appeared to be HLA-restricted, and the HLA associations seemed to be driven largely by CMV exposure. Specific HLA alleles were associated with 15,000 to 20,000 TCR beta sequences at a false discovery rate of 0.05 in a later analysis. Strong co-occurrence of HLA alleles, especially DR and DQ, made assigning TCR associations to individual alleles difficult. In vitro tests confirmed that a few of the cytomegalovirus-associated TCR beta chains recognize cytomegalovirus antigens. The classifier was reported to diagnose cytomegalovirus status with high specificity and sensitivity in both the original and validation cohorts. A group of highly shared sequence variants was considered likely to be a technical artifact of the sequencing pipeline. The only immune exposure information available for the cohort was CMV serostatus. Presence/absence analyses assumed roughly uniform sequencing depth across donors, an assumption that may not hold. In a later genetic analysis, a missense DCLRE1C variant was associated with V-gene and J-gene trimming of TCR beta chains, and the association was replicated in an independent cohort. In an earlier analysis of approximately 590 of the donors, most TCR beta V segments appeared in productive rearrangements about 87% or about 30% of the time, broadly matching IMGT annotations. The authors suggested that the approach could potentially be generalized to other disease states and immunological phenotypes. A later analysis found that TCR association rates varied across HLA loci, with DRB1 alleles showing the most associated TCRs and HLA-C alleles the fewest.

Compared with germline, V lacks 10 bases and J lacks 5 bases; bases without a gene match: 14. Looking up the germline V gene yields CDR1 SNHLY and CDR2 FYNNEI. The CDR3 holds 15 amino acids from the cysteine to the phenylalanine. The retained sequence is limited to the CDR3, 45 bases, with the frame set at the first base. Libraries were made using the immunoSEQ multiplex PCR assay. For the multiplex PCR, a mixture combining 60 forward primers for TCR Vbeta segments and 13 reverse primers for TCR Jbeta segments was used. The CDR3 region of rearranged TCR beta genes was amplified from genomic DNA by a multiplex PCR assay. On the Illumina HiSeq System, the amplified TCR beta libraries were sequenced as 87-base-pair reads. For the original study's pipeline: A later analysis counted 65 million to 90 million unique TCR beta chains across the 690 or so repertoires, and 10 million to 12 million of these chains were shared by at least two donors. A nearest-neighbor algorithm error-corrected the raw reads and collapsed the reads into unique sequences, merging closely related sequences to remove PCR and sequencing errors. V, D and J gene segments were assigned by aligning CDR3 sequences to IMGT reference sequences. Each retained sequence needed at least a six-nucleotide match to both a V gene segment and a J gene segment. Rearrangements were called productive when the CDR3 lacked stop codons and stayed in frame with V and J; all others were non-productive. CDR3 was defined by IMGT convention, running from the second conserved V-encoded cysteine to the conserved J-encoded phenylalanine. Sequences without an unambiguous match to a single V gene segment were excluded from the earlier analysis of several hundred of the donors. An earlier analysis of fewer than 650 of the donors classified V segments as functional when productive rearrangements were above 56.7% and as segregating when the standard deviation between donors was above 5%. A statistical classification framework was built for diagnosing cytomegalovirus status from the catalog of TCR beta chain sequences. In a later analysis, TCR nucleotide sequences were compared against IMGT/GENE-DB human TR gene sequences so that V and J genes could be assigned. The TCRdist pipeline was used in a later analysis to assign CDR3 sequences and most-parsimonious VDJ recombination scenarios. In a later analysis, each TCR beta chain was defined by its CDR3 amino acid sequence together with its V-gene family, and reads without a unique V-gene family were excluded. A later analysis removed 500 to 650 highly shared, low-generation-probability nucleotide sequences to deal with suspected cross-contamination and a sequencing artifact. In a later analysis, a clonal expansion index for each public chain was calculated from normalized within-repertoire ranks of inferred template counts. In a later analysis, generation probabilities were computed using a VDJ recombination model fitted to out-of-frame rearrangements, and the results were checked against IGoR. A later analysis scored TCR-TCR, TCR-HLA and TCR-CMV co-occurrence with hypergeometric tests, applying a repertoire-size bias correction to TCR pairs. In a later analysis, false discovery rates were estimated by permuting HLA or CMV assignments 20 times. In a later analysis, co-occurring TCRs were grouped with DBSCAN, and TCRdist sequence similarity was added when clustering was performed within HLA-allele-positive subsets. Co-occurrence clustering excluded repertoires with fewer than 30,000 or more than 120,000 public chains, plus five with anomalous nucleotide sharing. Here the immuneACCESS table is served through TCRdb, limited to in-frame sequences with V and J called. Missing clones are a known gap in these copies; in checked studies unresolved V genes cover under half, and the rest lacks a known reason. V and J calls and clone size follow that table, whereas D and trimming were derived from the DNA. This sample holds some 130,000 clones; roughly 82% were observed only once. The ten largest clonotypes hold over 9% of the sample.

This sequence was found in a male donor in good health and CMV-seropositive. This sequence uses TRBV2 and TRBJ1-1; the junction holds 9 bases that match TRBD1. Sequencing input: PBMCs. The CDR3 loop reads CATRKEQGASTEAFF. The DNA sequence is TGTGCCACCCGAAAGGAACAGGGGGCTTCTACTGAAGCTTTCTTT.